What follows is one TCR beta chain and its context. Authors of the study amplified TCR beta CDR3 regions from RNA transcripts. The HTBI primer set was used in a first-round RT-PCR of the TCR CDR3. TCRdb used MiXCR to reprocess the multiplex PCR reads, holding one entry per CDR3 protein. The sample yields approximately 510,000 distinct CDR3 sequences, 46% seen once. This entry is derived from a study of T cells in Graves' hyperthyroidism and ophthalmopathy. This CDR3 is 13 amino acids long. The germline V and J ends were trimmed by 0 bases and 6 bases, with 8 bases remaining between them. Germline CDR1 and CDR2: SNHLY and FYNNEI.

The TCR was taken from an adult woman with Graves' disease, either hyperthyroidism or ophthalmopathy (not recorded which). The rearrangement joins TRBV2 to TRBJ1-2; no definite D call. The sequenced sample was peripheral blood or thyroid tissue (not recorded which). The CDR3: CASSEALHHGYTF. CDR3 nucleotide sequence: TGTGCCAGCAGTGAAGCGCTTCACCATGGCTACACCTTC.